This TCR beta chain appears in the sequencing data of a study of control samples from healthy donors and cancer patients. TCRdb's copy holds only in-frame clones and misses some; the assay was immunoSEQ multiplex PCR. The profile covers around 100,000 clones, with about nine tenths appearing a single time and around 3% taken by the ten largest. With V trimmed by 8 bases and J by 3 bases, 7 bases remained unmatched. Germline V CDR1 and CDR2: SNHLY, FYNNEI. This CDR3 region has 16 residues. V and J are TRBV2 and TRBJ2-3; 14 nucleotides line up with TRBD2. Sequencing input: blood. This sequence originates from a human donor in good health. The donor label of this sample is uncertain. Here the CDR3 reads CASGNGLAGGTDTQYF. For the CDR3, the DNA is TGTGCCAGCGGAAACGGACTAGCGGGGGGAACAGATACGCAGTATTTT.